Listed here are 23 T cell receptor beta chains from one sample, sequenced in a study of regulatory T cells in long-lasting Graves disease (dated by TCRdb to about 2021). The library relied on multiplex PCR. Data came from an Illumina HiSeq 4000. iRepertoire HTBI primers and Arm-PCR amplification of CDR3 regions were used to construct TCR beta libraries. In TCRdb, the public reads were trimmed at Q25 with fastp and aligned with MiXCR, with productive beta chains retained. CDR3 protein duplicates are merged, each entry listing the most common genes and DNA. This sample comprises approximately 400,000 distinct CDR3 sequences, 12% of them detected only once. The ten largest clones take up approximately 20% of the sample. Reading the label with the study, this specimen's time point is: newly diagnosed GD, antithyroid drugs for less than 3 months. RNA was extracted from PBMCs in TRIzol for both TCR sequencing and RNA sequencing.

This same sample was also taken into another study, of T cells in Graves' hyperthyroidism and ophthalmopathy.

The material was peripheral blood mononuclear cells (PBMCs), obtained at new diagnosis, from a patient treated with antithyroid drugs. The receptors were sampled from a woman under 30 with Graves disease. Donor details come from another sample of the same person, matched by shared clones.

This clonotype was seen a few times. The chain joins TRBV7-9 to TRBJ2-3, with D perhaps matching TRBD2 (7 bases). The CDR3 has 15 residues. Germline V CDR1 and CDR2: SEHNR, FQNEAQ (reference sequence). V gave up 8 bases and J gave up 0 bases, with 15 bases separating them. DNA of the CDR3: TGTGCCAGCCGAAGGGGGGGGTCTAGCACAGATACGCAGTATTTT. Translated, it gives CASRRGGSSTDTQYF.

This clonotype was seen at least ten times. The chain recombines TRBV12-3 or TRBV12-4 with TRBJ2-3; 9 positions agree with TRBD2. Unmatched junction bases numbered 15, after V lost 7 bases and J lost 7 bases. This CDR3 is 16 amino acids long. CDR3 loop: CASTLNLAGVANTQYF. DNA for the CDR3: TGTGCCAGCACCTTGAACTTAGCGGGAGTAGCGAATACGCAGTATTTT.

In its sample, this clonotype was seen many times. The V and J genes are TRBV20-1 and TRBJ2-7; 9 bases align to TRBD2. Per germline, CDR1 DFQATT and CDR2 SNEGSKA (reference sequence). The CDR3 length is 16 residues. Trimming cost V 3 bases and J 0 bases; bases outside gene matches: 9. The CDR3 spells CSARALAGKNSYEQYF. The CDR3 DNA reads as TGCAGTGCTAGGGCCCTAGCGGGAAAAAACTCCTACGAGCAGTACTTC.

The V gene is TRBV19, the J gene TRBJ1-5; 7 nucleotides agree with TRBD1. Germline lookup yields CDR1 LNHDA and CDR2 SQIVND (reference sequence). The CDR3 is 16 amino acids. Trimming took 2 bases from V and 4 from J; bases not matched to a gene: 8. CDR3 bases: TGTGCCAGTAGTATACCCAGGGGGAATGTGAATCAGCCCCAGCATTTT. Amino acid sequence: CASSIPRGNVNQPQHF.

The rearrangement uses TRBV7-9 and TRBJ2-4, with TRBD1 matching 9 bases. Trimming took 5 bases from V and 0 from J; bases not matched to a gene: 17. Looked up from germline, CDR1 is SEHNR and CDR2 is FQNEAQ (reference sequence). This CDR3 has 20 residues. The CDR3 sequence: CASSPSTGQGGSGAKNIQYF. In nucleotides, the CDR3 is TGTGCCAGCAGCCCAAGCACGGGACAGGGTGGATCGGGAGCCAAAAACATTCAGTACTTC.

This clonotype occurred many times. This chain uses TRBV5-6 with TRBJ2-7; TRBD1 matches 8 bases. CDR1 is SGHDT, CDR2 YYEEEE, per germline. V shed 7 bases and J 3 bases; nucleotides not matched to a gene: 6. CDR3 length: 13 residues. The CDR3 DNA follows: TGTGCCAGCCACAGGGGGAGCCTCTACGAGCAGTACGTC. This codes for CASHRGSLYEQYV.

This clonotype was counted at least ten times. This chain connects TRBV19 to TRBJ2-7, with D possibly being TRBD2 (6 bases). Germline CDR1 is LNHDA and CDR2 is SQIVND (reference sequence). CDR3 length: 13 residues. Between the trimmed V and J ends, which lost 3 bases and 2 bases, there was a span of 8 bases. CDR3 loop: CASSIGGAYEQYF. The CDR3 DNA is TGTGCCAGTAGTATCGGGGGAGCCTACGAGCAGTACTTC.

This clonotype was seen at least ten times. The chain employs TRBV7-9 and TRBJ1-5; D not resolved. The CDR3 sequence is 18 residues long. The germline V and J ends were trimmed by 1 base and 4 bases, with 20 bases remaining between them. CDR1 and CDR2 from the germline V gene are SEHNR and FQNEAQ (reference sequence). The CDR3 spells CASSLVLGSAITNQPQHF. The CDR3 coding sequence is TGTGCCAGCAGCTTAGTTTTGGGGTCGGCTATAACTAATCAGCCCCAGCATTTT.

The gene calls are TRBV20-1 and TRBJ1-2, with TRBD1 matching 8 bases. The ends lost 3 bases at V and 4 bases at J; junction bases unmatched: 10. This CDR3 is 15 amino acids long. Germline CDR1 DFQATT, CDR2 SNEGSKA (reference sequence). CDR3 residues: CSARAGQVPFYGYTF. CDR3 coding DNA: TGCAGTGCTAGGGCGGGACAGGTCCCATTCTATGGCTACACCTTC.

This clonotype was observed a few times. V usage is TRBV4-2 and J usage is TRBJ1-1; D gene uncertain. V was pared by 2 bases and J by 1 base, with 11 bases between. The germline V gene encodes CDR1 LGHNA and CDR2 YNFKEQ. CDR3 length equals 15 residues. In DNA form, the CDR3 reads TGTGCCAGCAGCCAACCAGTTAACACGAACACTGAAGCTTTCTTT. Translated, it gives CASSQPVNTNTEAFF.

This clonotype has at least ten counts. V gene TRBV18 combines with J gene TRBJ1-1; TRBD1 aligns across 9 bases. Germline trimming cut 3 bases from V and 3 bases from J; bases unmatched to any gene: 14. The CDR3 consists of 18 residues. CDR1 and CDR2 from the germline V gene are KGHSH and LQKENI. In nucleotides, the CDR3 is TGTGCCAGCTCACCCACAGGACAGGGGATTGGTTTGGACACTGAAGCTTTCTTT. This codes for CASSPTGQGIGLDTEAFF.

This clonotype was recorded many times. This rearrangement joins TRBV2 to TRBJ1-1; no clear D gene. Germline V CDR1 and CDR2: SNHLY, FYNNEI. The CDR3 contains 15 residues. Trimming took off 6 bases at V and 0 bases at J, with 14 bases between the two ends. CDR3 sequence reads: CASRASGTMNTEAFF. DNA of the CDR3: TGTGCCAGCAGGGCCTCGGGTACGATGAACACTGAAGCTTTCTTT.

This clonotype was detected only a few times. V usage is TRBV27 and J usage is TRBJ2-4; D remains ambiguous. The V end was cut by 4 bases, the J end by 0 bases, with 16 bases between. Germline CDR1 MNHEY, CDR2 SMNVEV (reference sequence). The CDR3 runs to 17 residues. CDR3 in DNA: TGTGCCAGCAGTTCTCGGGTTAAGGATAGAGCCAAAAACATTCAGTACTTC. Translating gives CASSSRVKDRAKNIQYF.

In its sample, this clonotype was seen a few times. This chain joins TRBV20-1 and TRBJ1-1; tentatively, D is TRBD1 (5 bases). The germline V and J ends were trimmed by 2 bases and 2 bases, with 12 bases remaining between them. Germline V gives CDR1 DFQATT, CDR2 SNEGSKA (reference sequence). The CDR3 spans 14 residues. The CDR3 nucleotides are TGCAGTGCTAGACGAGGGGTCTATAACACTGAAGCTTTCTTT. It codes for CSARRGVYNTEAFF.

In regard to this clonotype: This sequence may be a read error, since a much larger clone differs from it by one base. The rearrangement uses TRBV4-1 and TRBJ2-7, with a possible D match to TRBD2 (6 bases). Trimming cost V 4 bases and J 5 bases, with 24 bases left between them. Germline assignment: CDR1 MGHRA and CDR2 YSYEKL. The CDR3 length is 17 residues. Here the CDR3 DNA reads TGCGCCAGCAGCCTGGGGACTCGAGCCCTGGCCTTTGACGAGCAGTACTTC. This encodes CASSLGTRALAFDEQYF.

The rearrangement joins TRBV27 to TRBJ2-7; 10 positions match TRBD2. The trim removed 0 bases at V and 4 bases at J, leaving 6 bases unmatched. This CDR3 spans 16 amino acids. Germline CDR1 MNHEY, CDR2 SMNVEV (reference sequence). The CDR3 DNA sequence: TGTGCCAGCAGTTTATCGAAGGGACTAGCGTTTTACGAGCAGTACTTC. Translating gives CASSLSKGLAFYEQYF.

This clonotype was found many times. For the CDR3, the DNA is TGTGCCAGCAGCTACCGACAGGTAGAACAACTTCTTGACGGGGGCTACACCTTC. Its protein is CASSYRQVEQLLDGGYTF. V and J are TRBV7-9 and TRBJ1-2, with D tentatively TRBD1 (6 bases). The CDR3 is 18 amino acids. The germline CDR1 and CDR2 sequences are SEHNR and FQNEAQ (reference sequence). V lost 4 bases and J lost 8, with 29 bases in between.

In its sample, this clonotype was seen many times. The chain is built from TRBV27 and TRBJ2-7, with 7 bases identical to TRBD2. The germline V gene encodes CDR1 MNHEY and CDR2 SMNVEV (reference sequence). With V trimmed by 2 bases and J by 2 bases, 3 bases remained unmatched. This CDR3 contains 14 residues. The CDR3 reads CASSLGGSAYEQYF. The CDR3 nucleotides are TGTGCCAGCAGTTTAGGCGGGAGCGCCTACGAGCAGTACTTC.

This clonotype was seen a few times. The chain carries TRBV24-1 and TRBJ2-5; either TRBD1 or TRBD2 may fit D (5 bases each). Germline V CDR1 and CDR2: KGHDR, SFDVKD. The CDR3 is 14 amino acids. V dropped 5 bases and J dropped 5 bases, with 14 bases sitting between them. In DNA, the CDR3 is TGTGCCACCAGTGCCTCCGGGGCCAGGGAGACCCAGTACTTC. Residues: CATSASGARETQYF.

CDR3 amino acids: CASSLMGRNQPQHF. CDR3 sequence (DNA): TGTGCCAGCAGCCTCATGGGTCGCAATCAGCCCCAGCATTTT. The J gene is TRBJ1-5, the V gene TRBV4-2; D not resolved. The V gene's germline CDR1 is LGHNA and CDR2 YNFKEQ. The CDR3 loop spans 14 amino acids. Between the trimmed V and J ends, which lost 4 bases and 2 bases, there was a span of 9 bases.

The J gene is TRBJ2-7, the V gene TRBV20-1; D gene ambiguous. The CDR3 loop spans 12 amino acids. Per germline, CDR1 DFQATT and CDR2 SNEGSKA (reference sequence). V was trimmed by 3 bases and J by 0 bases, leaving 6 bases between them. The CDR3 DNA is TGCAGTGCTAGGGCGGACTCCTACGAGCAGTACTTC. Its protein product is CSARADSYEQYF.

The V and J genes are TRBV27 and TRBJ1-3; D is unresolved. The length of the CDR3 is 15 residues. CDR1 and CDR2 from the germline V gene are MNHEY and SMNVEV (reference sequence). The V end was cut by 5 bases, the J end by 0 bases, with 11 bases between. DNA of the CDR3: TGTGCCAGCAGTGAGGACGGAGCCTCTGGAAACACCATATATTTT. Translation gives CASSEDGASGNTIYF.

On this clonotype: A far larger clone differs by one base, so this is likely a read error. The CDR3 region is CASNLVGNTEAFF. For the CDR3, the DNA is TGTGCCAGCAACTTAGTGGGGAACACTGAAGCTTTCTTT. This chain links TRBV7-9 with TRBJ1-1; D not certain. Germline V gives CDR1 SEHNR, CDR2 FQNEAQ (reference sequence). The CDR3 has 13 residues.